This T cell receptor (beta chain) was captured in a study of blood T cell repertoires in COVID-19 (TCRdb year 2020). General notes on the study: The collaborator samples originated in the United States, Italy and Spain and spanned the acute and convalescent phases of COVID-19. The material from the prospective study consisted of cDNA or gDNA derived from T cells, B-cell-depleted T cells, or PBMCs. The dataset comprised deeply sampled blood TCRbeta repertoires from subjects exposed to, actively infected with, or recovered from COVID-19. The repertoires were released in a freely available public database meant as a resource for research on the immune response to SARS-CoV-2. Samples came from the ongoing ImmuneRACE study (first 160 participants) plus 1,254 subjects from 6 global collaborators. Sample metadata almost always included a de-identified subject ID, COVID-19 status, age in years and sex. Where HLA class I and class II types were available, the types were taken from metadata supplied by the sample provider, not from assay-based typing.

In the prospective study, participants were roughly 18 to 89 years old, resided in approximately 22 geographic areas of the United States, and were enrolled through a virtual design. In the prospective study, participants were assigned to cohorts based on the clinical history participants reported in a screening survey and a study questionnaire. For ImmuneRACE Cohort 3, a participant was defined as recovered based on two consecutive negative NP/OP PCR tests, clearance by a healthcare professional, or resolution of symptoms. Mobile phlebotomists in the prospective study collected whole blood, serum and a nasopharyngeal or oropharyngeal swab from every participant. Participants in the prospective study had the option to provide additional blood draws and questionnaires over a roughly 2-month period. Before DNA extraction, prospective study blood samples were shipped either frozen or at room temperature.

The germline V gene encodes CDR1 SGDLS and CDR2 YYNGEE. Including the terminal cysteine and phenylalanine, the CDR3 comprises 14 residues. CDR3 DNA only is kept here, 42 bases in frame from base 1. Cut back by 4 bases and 6 bases, the V and J ends lie 16 bases apart. TCRbeta CDR3 regions were amplified from genomic DNA using the immunoSEQ Assay, a bias-controlled multiplex PCR. The study's processing was this. Within the assay, amplification of reference gene primers was used to estimate how many nucleated cells each sample contained. To quantify the absolute abundance of each unique TCRbeta CDR3 rearrangement, sequence reads were collapsed and filtered. For each sample, productive Simpson clonality was calculated by taking the square root of Simpson's diversity index across productive rearrangements. TCRdb took over this immuneACCESS table, retaining in-frame rearrangements with V and J assigned. Such tables are incomplete; in checked studies, under half of the missing clones stem from an unresolved V gene, and the remainder is unexplained. V and J calls plus clone size are reproduced from that table; the DNA served to infer D and trimming. The table for this sample lists approximately 480,000 clones; about nine tenths of them were counted only once. Together, the top ten hold 0.7% of the sample.

The investigation overall reported the following: Clinical and demographic metadata were provided uncurated, with the amount varying by source and participant.

Remarks on this clone: The specificity of this receptor is unknown. No base-level quality is on record; no much larger clone is a single base apart.

This receptor was taken from a woman aged 18-30 years who had recovered from COVID-19. In this chain, TRBV9 is recombined with TRBJ1-1; TRBD1 is possibly the D segment (6 matching bases). The sequencing input was PBMCs or T cells enriched from blood (not recorded which). The CDR3 protein is CASSPKGGGAEAFF. The nucleotide sequence reads as follows: TGTGCCAGCAGCCCAAAAGGGGGAGGGGCTGAAGCTTTCTTT.